This T cell receptor beta chain was obtained from a study of blood T cell repertoires in COVID-19. Study background: The study drew acute and convalescent COVID-19 samples from the United States, Italy and Spain. Sample material is recorded as cDNA or gDNA derived from T cells, B-cell-depleted T cells, or PBMCs.

Germline assignment: CDR1 SGHRS and CDR2 YFSETQ. V lost 2 bases to trimming and J lost 4 bases; unmatched junction nucleotides: 5. The CDR3 has 14 amino acids. Original methodology: The authors estimated nucleated cell counts from reference gene primer amplification. The data were produced by immunoSEQ multiplex PCR, yet TCRdb's version contains in-frame clones alone and is incomplete. The D gene and trimming were derived from the DNA, and the V and J assignments and clone size from that table. The sample has over 95,000 clones; about 88% are singletons. The receptor was isolated from a man aged 40-49 years with acute or convalescent COVID-19. The chain links TRBV5-1 to TRBJ1-1; the match to TRBD1 covers 7 bases. Input material: peripheral blood. This CDR3 reads CASSFKTGITEAFF. CDR3 DNA sequence: TGCGCCAGCAGCTTCAAGACAGGGATCACTGAAGCTTTCTTT.